What follows describes a single T cell receptor beta chain. The V gene's germline CDR1 is SEHNR and CDR2 FQNEAQ (reference sequence). After removal of 1 base from V and 15 bases from J, the junction contained 2 bases not matched to a gene. This CDR3 is 11 amino acids long. Method: immunoSEQ multiplex PCR; TCRdb's copy keeps in-frame clones and lacks some. The data contain about 430,000 clones, approximately 91% of them seen just once; the ten biggest clones take up about 1.4%. Participants, about 18 to 100 years old, spanned about 26 US areas. The data originate from a study of blood T cell repertoires in COVID-19. At the level of the study: COVID-19 samples collected from the United States, Italy and Spain covered acute and convalescent phases. From T cells, B-cell-depleted T cells, or PBMCs came the material, which was cDNA or gDNA.

This sequence was found in a woman between 18 and 30 years old who had been exposed to COVID-19. The gene calls are TRBV7-9 and TRBJ1-4, with 7 positions matching TRBD1. The sample comprised PBMCs or T cells enriched from blood (not recorded which). The CDR3 DNA reads TGTGCCAGCAGCTTAGTGGACAGGTTGTTTTTT. Translated: CASSLVDRLFF.